The 3 T cell receptor beta chains in this list originate from one sample, sequenced in a study of blood T cell repertoires in COVID-19 (dated by TCRdb to between 2020 and 2021). The library was produced with the immunoSEQ multiplex PCR assay. The clones in this table, taken by TCRdb from immuneACCESS, are in-frame only. Not every clone is retained; where verified, under half of the shortfall comes from an unresolved V gene, and the cause of the rest is unknown. Recorded for this sample are 250,000 or so clones; 75% to 85% of them occurred a single time. The ten largest clones represent 5.5% of the sample. The sample comprised peripheral blood. Source of these receptors: a human donor in a cohort sampled during active COVID-19.

This chain uses TRBV24-1 with TRBJ2-3; 7 bases are a match to TRBD2. The germline V gene encodes CDR1 KGHDR and CDR2 SFDVKD. V lost 1 base to trimming and J lost 5 bases; unmatched junction nucleotides: 5. There are 15 residues in the CDR3. CDR3 nucleotides: TGTGCCACCAGTGATTTAGGGGAGGGAATAGATACGCAGTATTTT. Its protein is CATSDLGEGIDTQYF.

The chain recombines TRBV6-5 with TRBJ1-2; D remains unclear. Germline CDR1 and CDR2: MNHEY and SVGAGI. CDR3 length equals 15 residues. V lost 3 bases, J lost 4 bases, and 15 bases lay in between. The chain's CDR3 is CASSYSQSRGYGYTF. In DNA, the CDR3 is TGTGCCAGCAGTTATAGCCAGTCCCGGGGCTATGGCTACACCTTC.

The gene calls are TRBV5-1 and TRBJ1-2; no clear D. CDR1 and CDR2 (germline): SGHRS, YFSETQ. Trimming shortened V by 4 bases and J by 4 bases, and 11 bases separated the two germline ends. The CDR3 runs 13 residues. Here the CDR3 DNA reads TGCGCCAGCAGCCTCGGGGTTCTCTATGGCTACACCTTC. Translated, it gives CASSLGVLYGYTF.